The rows below give T cell receptor beta chains drawn from one sample of a study of blood T cell repertoires in COVID-19. This table comes from immunoSEQ multiplex PCR, and its TCRdb copy is limited to in-frame clones, with some not included. The data hold roughly 67,000 clones, with 70% to 90% observed a single time. The specimen was peripheral blood. These receptors were taken from a man aged 50-59 years with acute or convalescent COVID-19. Each CDR3 is given with its conserved first and last residue.

V: TRBV28; CDR3: CASTPWAHSGNTIYF
V: TRBV6-5; CDR3: CASSRGFSGNTIYF
V: TRBV2; CDR3: CASSDSGGYNEQFF
V: TRBV4-1; CDR3: CASSPETREETQYF
V: TRBV9; CDR3: CASSPTGATNEKLFF
V: TRBV12-3/TRBV12-4; CDR3: CASSFGLQETQYF
V: TRBV5-1; CDR3: CASSSTDSTDTQYF
V: TRBV7-6; CDR3: CASSLLQGSGYEQYF
V: TRBV5-4; CDR3: CASSSNSPNTEAFF
V: TRBV7-8; CDR3: CASSFLAGGTYEQYF
V: TRBV6-1; CDR3: CASSEDRGIQYF
V: TRBV3-1/TRBV3-2; CDR3: CASSQGTGSVPFF
V: TRBV5-1; CDR3: CASSRTRGLETQYF
V: TRBV10-1; CDR3: CASSAGQPNEKLFF
V: TRBV12-5; CDR3: CASGSGAYEQYF
V: TRBV2; CDR3: CATTETGANYGYTF
V: TRBV11-2; CDR3: CASRSTGERTKNIQYF
V: TRBV6-5; CDR3: CASSRNRGGTEAFF
V: TRBV10-1; CDR3: CASSESKYRTEFTGELFF
V: TRBV29-1; CDR3: CSVHTFQETQYF
V: TRBV11-2; CDR3: CASSQGATYEQYF
V: TRBV6-2/TRBV6-3; CDR3: CASSYSATSGGALETQYF
V: TRBV3-1/TRBV3-2; CDR3: CASSRDRMNEQFF
V: TRBV24-1; CDR3: CATSDWDRKKETQYF
V: TRBV4-2; CDR3: CASSQGTGSNQPQHF
V: TRBV5-1; CDR3: CASSELVAGGTQYF
V: TRBV12-5; CDR3: CASGSPGGMGSTDTQYF
V: TRBV19; CDR3: CASSLGRGETQYF
V: TRBV12-5; CDR3: CASGKGQGGGEQFF
V: TRBV3-1/TRBV3-2; CDR3: CASSQEVHEISTGGGYTF
V: TRBV25-1; CDR3: CASTGTSFSPLHF
V: TRBV28; CDR3: CASSTQTTALSYNEQFF
V: TRBV4-2; CDR3: CASSQMGDRGETQYF
V: TRBV7-9; CDR3: CASRLPGSLLADTQYF
V: TRBV10-3; CDR3: CAISESGQGDDTQYF
V: TRBV5-3; CDR3: CARRLTGNDTGELFF
V: TRBV6-5; CDR3: CASSYRIGQGGNTIYF
V: TRBV5-4; CDR3: CASSAPNRVGTEAFF
V: TRBV6-1; CDR3: CASRPQGDVYEQYF
V: TRBV19; CDR3: CASKAAQPREKLFF
V: TRBV11-2; CDR3: CASSFSRGVTDTQYF
V: TRBV5-6; CDR3: CASSLGQWSETQYF
V: TRBV2; CDR3: CASSYTSGGRADTQYF
V: TRBV7-2; CDR3: CASSFVAGAGGEQFF
V: TRBV2; CDR3: CASFRDSGNTIYF
V: TRBV6-1; CDR3: CASSDPGPGYTF
V: TRBV19; CDR3: CASSILIGADTQYF
V: TRBV7-3; CDR3: CASSLQSGGAYSEQFF
V: TRBV2; CDR3: CASSENTGSFGGYTF
V: TRBV12-5; CDR3: CASAFGEEGQPQHF
V: TRBV24-1; CDR3: CATSERQGGTGELFF
V: TRBV25-1; CDR3: CASSESTSNQPQHF
V: TRBV19; CDR3: CASRSRTDNSPLHF